Listed below are T cell receptor beta chains from one sample, sequenced in a study of blood T cells in healthy people across ages. Using its own MiXCR run on the 5' RACE reads, TCRdb lists one record per CDR3 protein. The sample includes about a million distinct CDR3 sequences, around two fifths of them seen just once. The source material was blood. All receptors derive from a man younger than 35 in good health. Both conserved end residues are part of each CDR3. Each record gives: clone size, J gene, CDR3 length, V gene, D gene, CDR3 protein, CDR3 DNA. A D gene is named only where the DNA matches it firmly. The size field is filled for only some rows; it gives once, few, many or a size class.

- TRBJ1-1 14 TRBV2 - CASSWGVRGTEAFF TGTGCCAGCAGTTGGGGGGTGAGGGGCACTGAAGCTTTCTTT
- TRBJ1-2 16 TRBV28 - CASSKSPVWEHYGYTF TGTGCCAGCAGTAAATCCCCTGTGTGGGAGCACTATGGCTACACCTTC
- TRBJ1-2 16 TRBV3-1 - CASSRGDAQKGYGYTF TGTGCCAGCAGTCGGGGGGACGCCCAGAAAGGCTATGGCTACACCTTC
- TRBJ2-7 13 TRBV7-2 - CASTLRGANEQYF TGTGCCAGCACCCTTAGGGGGGCCAATGAGCAGTACTTC
- TRBJ1-2 15 TRBV5-1 TRBD1 CASSIGTGSNYGYTF TGCGCCAGCAGCATAGGGACAGGGTCCAACTATGGCTACACCTTC
- TRBJ2-1 14 TRBV20-1 - CSASVGLGHNEQFF TGCAGTGCTAGTGTCGGGTTGGGGCACAATGAGCAGTTCTTC
- TRBJ1-2 10 TRBV20-1 - CSAKIYGYTF TGCAGTGCTAAGATCTATGGCTACACCTTC
- TRBJ2-7 14 TRBV4-1 - CASSHGTPNNEQYF TGCGCCAGCAGCCACGGGACTCCTAACAATGAGCAGTACTTC
few TRBJ2-1 12 TRBV6-2/TRBV6-3 - CASSYSKHEQFF TGTGCCAGCAGTTACTCTAAGCATGAGCAGTTCTTC
- TRBJ2-3 15 TRBV20-1 - CSARDRVSSTDTQYF TGCAGTGCTAGAGACAGAGTCTCTAGCACAGATACGCAGTATTTT
- TRBJ1-5 13 TRBV20-1 - CSARYRSNQPQHF TGCAGTGCTAGATACCGGAGCAATCAGCCCCAGCATTTT
- TRBJ2-1 15 TRBV6-6 TRBD2 CASSKGRAGMNEQFF TGTGCCAGCAGTAAGGGACGAGCGGGGATGAATGAGCAGTTCTTC
- TRBJ1-2 12 TRBV12-3/TRBV12-4 - CASSSRIGGYTF TGTGCCAGCAGTTCTCGCATAGGCGGCTACACCTTC
few TRBJ1-1 14 TRBV4-1 - CASSQESLNTEAFF TGCGCCAGCAGCCAAGAATCGCTGAACACTGAAGCTTTCTTT
- TRBJ2-3 15 TRBV6-1 - CAGGTVLTSTDTQYF TGTGCCGGTGGGACCGTACTTACTAGCACAGATACGCAGTATTTT
- TRBJ1-2 13 TRBV7-2 - CASSKEAGGNYTF TGTGCCAGCAGCAAGGAAGCCGGGGGGAACTACACCTTC
few TRBJ2-5 17 TRBV10-3 TRBD1 CAISDSRTGGKQETQYF TGTGCCATCAGTGATTCCAGGACAGGGGGAAAACAAGAGACCCAGTACTTC
- TRBJ1-4 16 TRBV7-9 TRBD1 CASSYTGTGLYEKLFF TGTGCCAGCAGCTATACCGGGACAGGGCTGTATGAAAAACTGTTTTTT
few TRBJ2-1 16 TRBV11-2 TRBD2 CASSPVWGGRDNEQFF TGTGCCAGCAGCCCCGTTTGGGGGGGTCGTGACAATGAGCAGTTCTTC
- TRBJ1-5 12 TRBV2 - CASTGASQPQHF TGTGCCAGCACCGGGGCTAGTCAGCCCCAGCATTTT
- TRBJ2-3 14 TRBV20-1 TRBD2 CSAGLARSTDTQYF TGCAGTGCTGGACTAGCGCGAAGCACAGATACGCAGTATTTT
- TRBJ2-1 16 TRBV11-2 - CASSSPGGGKLNEQFF TGTGCCAGCAGCTCACCTGGGGGGGGCAAATTAAATGAGCAGTTCTTC
- TRBJ2-5 14 TRBV2 - CASSEPRDQETQYF TGTGCCAGCAGTGAACCCAGGGACCAAGAGACCCAGTACTTC
few TRBJ2-1 15 TRBV6-5 - CASAHGGLVHNEQFF TGTGCCAGCGCCCACGGCGGGTTGGTTCACAATGAGCAGTTCTTC
- TRBJ2-1 13 TRBV27 TRBD2 CASSLGLAFEQFF TGTGCCAGCAGTTTGGGACTAGCGTTCGAGCAGTTCTTC
once TRBJ1-1 16 TRBV28 - CASSQPSHPMNTEAFF TGTGCCAGCAGTCAGCCCAGCCACCCAATGAACACTGAAGCTTTCTTT
- TRBJ2-3 14 TRBV6-1 - CASSKRGSTDTQYF TGTGCCAGCAGTAAACGGGGGAGCACAGATACGCAGTATTTT
many TRBJ1-5 14 TRBV7-2 TRBD1 CASSPGQGNQPQHF TGTGCCAGCAGCCCCGGACAGGGCAATCAGCCCCAGCATTTT
- TRBJ1-2 17 TRBV14 - CASSPQGRGRGYYGYTF TGTGCCAGCAGCCCACAAGGGCGGGGACGTGGGTACTATGGCTACACCTTC
- TRBJ2-7 12 TRBV13 - CASSQNANEQYF TGTGCCAGCAGCCAGAATGCCAACGAGCAGTACTTC
- TRBJ2-5 14 TRBV24-1 - CATSDSHSQETQYF TGTGCCACCAGTGATTCTCACAGCCAAGAGACCCAGTACTTC
- TRBJ2-1 13 TRBV6-2/TRBV6-3 - CASSYIFYNEQFF TGTGCCAGCAGTTACATTTTCTACAATGAGCAGTTCTTC
- TRBJ2-3 17 TRBV9 - CAGSVALGRDSTDTQYF TGTGCCGGCAGCGTAGCTCTGGGAAGAGATAGCACAGATACGCAGTATTTT
once TRBJ2-5 16 TRBV9 TRBD2 CASSVLGGLVLNEQYF TGTGCCAGCAGCGTACTCGGAGGACTAGTCCTCAATGAGCAGTACTTC
- TRBJ1-2 14 TRBV29-1 - CSVEGATSNYGYTF TGCAGCGTTGAAGGGGCAACTTCCAACTATGGCTACACCTTC
few TRBJ2-7 20 TRBV3-1 TRBD2 CASSQAPILPLAGANNEQYF TGTGCCAGCAGCCAAGCGCCAATCCTCCCCCTAGCGGGGGCCAACAATGAGCAGTACTTC
- TRBJ1-2 15 TRBV28 - CASSFAGGDEMSYTF TGTGCCAGCAGTTTTGCGGGGGGAGATGAGATGAGCTACACCTTC
- TRBJ1-3 14 TRBV7-2 TRBD1 CASSLAGQGNTIYF TGTGCCAGCAGCTTAGCAGGACAGGGGAACACCATATATTTT
- TRBJ1-4 20 TRBV12-3/TRBV12-4 - CASSSVWGTVESEGVEKLFF TGTGCCAGCAGTTCGGTATGGGGGACGGTGGAGTCGGAAGGAGTTGAAAAACTGTTTTTT
- TRBJ1-1 15 TRBV5-1 TRBD1 CASSAVRTGNTEAFF TGCGCCAGCAGCGCCGTAAGGACAGGGAACACTGAAGCTTTCTTT
few TRBJ2-3 14 TRBV20-1 - CSARVITGTDTQYF TGCAGTGCTAGAGTGATAACCGGGACAGATACGCAGTATTTT
once TRBJ2-1 13 TRBV20-1 TRBD2 CSADRDYGPQQFF TGCAGTGCTGACCGGGACTATGGACCTCAGCAGTTCTTC
- TRBJ2-4 13 TRBV7-2 - CASSPRWENIQYF TGTGCCAGCAGCCCTAGGTGGGAAAACATTCAGTACTTC
- TRBJ2-1 17 TRBV4-3 - CASSQDYPLSSYNEQFF TGCGCCAGCAGCCAAGATTACCCCCTGAGCTCCTACAATGAGCAGTTCTTC